The 6 T cell receptor beta chains below come from one sample, sequenced in a study of cytomegalovirus exposure and HLA in healthy donors. The PCR was carried out with 60 Vbeta primers and 13 Jbeta primers. Sequenced by immunoSEQ multiplex PCR; TCRdb stores in-frame clones only, minus some. The top ten clones hold approximately 1.5% of a sample with about 160,000 clones, 68% of them seen once. Sequenced sample: PBMCs. All receptors derive from a man aged 45-65 years in good health and CMV-seronegative.

V gene TRBV15 combines with J gene TRBJ1-4, with D possibly TRBD1 on 5 matching bases. Germline-derived CDR1 and CDR2 are LNHNV and YYDKDF (reference sequence). CDR3 size: 16 residues. Trimming stripped 1 base from V and 5 bases from J, with 14 bases between. The CDR3 DNA sequence: TGTGCCACCAGCAGAGGAAGGGGTCGAGGCAATGAAAAACTGTTTTTT. Residues: CATSRGRGRGNEKLFF.

As for this clone: Other DNA sequences in the same sample also yield this CDR3. This chain uses TRBV5-1 with TRBJ1-5; D gene ambiguous. The CDR3 loop spans 14 amino acids. The germline CDR1 and CDR2 sequences are SGHRS and YFSETQ. The V end was cut by 0 bases, the J end by 0 bases, with 4 bases between. The CDR3 region has the DNA TGCGCCAGCAGCTTGGACAGTAGCAATCAGCCCCAGCATTTT. Its protein product is CASSLDSSNQPQHF.

V and J are TRBV6-1 and TRBJ2-3, with 9 bases matching TRBD1. Germline loops: CDR1 MNHNS, CDR2 SASEGT. This CDR3 spans 15 amino acids. V was clipped by 3 bases and J by 3 bases; unmatched bases: 4. The DNA of the CDR3 is TGTGCCAGCAGTGAGTGGGACAGGGATACAGATACGCAGTATTTT. It specifies CASSEWDRDTDTQYF.

The gene calls are TRBV6-1 and TRBJ1-5; 7 bases agree with TRBD1. Trimming took 3 bases from V and 2 from J; bases not matched to a gene: 7. The CDR3 is 16 amino acids. The V gene's germline CDR1 is MNHNS and CDR2 SASEGT. CDR3 in DNA: TGTGCCAGCAGTGATATCGCCAGGGGGGGCAATCAGCCCCAGCATTTT. It translates to CASSDIARGGNQPQHF.

This clone has at least ten counts. This chain connects TRBV5-6 to TRBJ1-5; TRBD1 matches at 9 bases. Trimming removed 4 bases from V and 7 bases from J; junction bases left unmatched: 6. The CDR3 has 14 residues. Germline CDR1 and CDR2: SGHDT and YYEEEE. The CDR3 loop reads CASSGQGWGQPQHF. The CDR3 nucleotides read TGTGCCAGCAGCGGACAGGGGTGGGGCCAGCCCCAGCATTTT.

The sample holds a few counts of this clone. V is TRBV28 and J is TRBJ1-6; 7 bases are shared with TRBD1. The J segment lost 6 bases and the V segment lost 2 bases, leaving 10 bases of the junction unmatched. CDR3 size: 17 residues. Germline V CDR1 and CDR2: MDHEN, SYDVKM. This CDR3 reads CASSLREPQGINSPLHF. As DNA, the CDR3 is TGTGCCAGCAGTTTACGTGAACCACAGGGGATTAATTCACCCCTCCACTTT. Filled out from reference TRBV28 and TRBJ1-6, the complete variable domain reads DVKVTQSSRYLVKRTGEKVFLECVQDMDHENMFWYRQDPGLGLRLIYFSYDVKMKEKGDIPEGYSVSREKKERFSLILESASTNQTSMYLCASSLREPQGINSPLHFGNGTRLTVT.